Each of the 29 T cell receptor beta chains below was sequenced from the same sample in a study of cytomegalovirus exposure and HLA in healthy donors. PCR used 60 Vbeta primers and 13 Jbeta primers. The data were produced by immunoSEQ multiplex PCR, yet TCRdb's version contains in-frame clones alone and is incomplete. Of 100,000 to 150,000 clones detected, approximately 69% appear once; the ten largest clones hold 5.5% to 8.5%. Sequences were obtained from PBMCs. The receptors here all came from a man between 35 and 55 years old in good health and CMV-seropositive.

This clone showed up just once. The rearrangement joins TRBV2 to TRBJ2-7; no firm D call. The germline V gene encodes CDR1 SNHLY and CDR2 FYNNEI. The V end was cut by 5 bases, the J end by 4 bases, with 6 bases between. The CDR3 sequence is 11 residues long. For the CDR3, the DNA is TGTGCCAGCAGTCCGCGGTACGAGCAGTACTTC. It encodes CASSPRYEQYF. Using reference TRBV2 and TRBJ2-7 for the parts outside the CDR3, the full variable domain is EPEVTQTPSHQVTQMGQEVILRCVPISNHLYFYWYRQILGQKVEFLVSFYNNEISEKSEIFDDQFSVERPDGSNFTLKIRSTKLEDSAMYFCASSPRYEQYFGPGTRLTVT.

The genes are TRBV2 and TRBJ2-7, with TRBD2 as a possible D gene (7 bases). Trimming stripped 2 bases from V and 5 bases from J, with 16 bases between. Germline-derived CDR1 and CDR2 are SNHLY and FYNNEI. The CDR3 has 15 amino acids. The CDR3: CASSESGGAADEQYF. The CDR3 DNA follows: TGTGCCAGCAGTGAATCGGGGGGCGCGGCTGACGAGCAGTACTTC.

The chain couples TRBV28 to TRBJ2-2; 11 bases match TRBD1. Germline lookup yields CDR1 MDHEN and CDR2 SYDVKM. With V trimmed by 5 bases and J by 7 bases, 12 bases remained unmatched. The CDR3 runs 17 residues. CDR3 sequence reads: CASSAFRDRGSFGELFF. CDR3 DNA sequence: TGTGCCAGCAGTGCATTCCGGGACAGGGGGTCCTTCGGGGAGCTGTTTTTT.

This clone was counted a few times. The rearrangement uses TRBV7-8 and TRBJ2-7; the D gene is possibly TRBD1 (5 bases). The V end was cut by 5 bases, the J end by 3 bases, with 23 bases between. CDR1 SGHVS and CDR2 FQNEAQ come from the germline V gene. This CDR3 has 17 amino acids. The CDR3 region is CASSPRAGQGLDYEQYF. CDR3 DNA: TGTGCCAGCAGCCCAAGGGCAGGACAAGGGCTTGACTACGAGCAGTACTTC.

The chain employs TRBV19 and TRBJ2-5, with D maybe TRBD1 (5 bases). This CDR3 is built from 14 residues. The germline V and J ends were trimmed by 5 bases and 5 bases, with 15 bases remaining between them. Germline V gives CDR1 LNHDA, CDR2 SQIVND (reference sequence). For the CDR3, the DNA is TGTGCCAGTAGTGCCGCAGGGTGGGGTGAGACCCAGTACTTC. Translated: CASSAAGWGETQYF.

V usage is TRBV2 and J usage is TRBJ2-5, with D possibly TRBD2 on 7 matching bases. The end of the DNA fits TRBJ2-7 better, so the J call may be wrong. The CDR3 is 16 amino acids. From germline, CDR1 is SNHLY and CDR2 FYNNEI. The CDR3 here is CASSIAGRGRNYEQYF. The CDR3 DNA sequence: TGTGCCAGCAGTATCGCTGGGCGGGGGCGAAACTACGAGCAGTACTTC.

V gene TRBV7-2 combines with J gene TRBJ1-1; D possibly corresponds to TRBD1 (5 bases). With 5 bases removed from V and 0 bases from J, the gap between germline ends came to 10 bases. Germline CDR1 SGHTA, CDR2 FQGNSA. The CDR3 extends over 14 amino acids. CDR3 loop: CASSGFRVNTEAFF. CDR3 nucleotides: TGTGCCAGCAGCGGCTTCAGGGTGAACACTGAAGCTTTCTTT.

This clone has a single count. The chain carries TRBV5-4 and TRBJ1-1, with a tentative D call TRBD1 (6 bases). V lost 2 bases and J 1 base, leaving 9 bases between the germline ends. Germline lookup yields CDR1 SGHNT and CDR2 YYREEE (reference sequence). The CDR3 sequence is 14 residues long. The CDR3 loop is CASSLTTGNTEAFF. CDR3 nucleotides: TGTGCCAGCAGCTTAACGACAGGGAACACTGAAGCTTTCTTT. Full variable domain (rest looked up from reference TRBV5-4 and TRBJ1-1): ETGVTQSPTHLIKTRGQQVTLRCSSQSGHNTVSWYQQALGQGPQFIFQYYREEENGRGNFPPRFSGLQFPNYSSELNVNALELDDSALYLCASSLTTGNTEAFFGQGTRLTVV.

The gene calls are TRBV27 and TRBJ1-1; 9 bases match TRBD1. This CDR3 is 14 amino acids long. CDR1 is MNHEY and CDR2 is SMNVEV in the germline V gene (reference sequence). V shed 4 bases and J 7 bases; nucleotides not matched to a gene: 7. The CDR3 DNA reads as TGTGCCAGCAGTTGGGGACAGGGTTTGAATGAAGCTTTCTTT. It yields the protein CASSWGQGLNEAFF.

The V and J genes are TRBV2 and TRBJ2-2; 9 bases fit TRBD2. The germline V gene has CDR1 SNHLY and CDR2 FYNNEI. V was pared by 4 bases and J by 0 bases, with 3 bases of the junction left unmatched. The CDR3 spans 16 residues. CDR3 residues: CASSVSSGTNTGELFF. The CDR3 DNA sequence: TGTGCCAGCAGTGTATCTAGCGGGACGAACACCGGGGAGCTGTTTTTT.

This chain joins TRBV19 and TRBJ2-1; the match to TRBD1 covers 10 bases. The CDR3 is 16 amino acids. The germline gives CDR1 LNHDA, CDR2 SQIVND (reference sequence). V lost 5 bases to trimming and J lost 8 bases; unmatched junction nucleotides: 12. The CDR3 coding sequence is TGTGCCAGTAGTCCCCCCGGGACAGGGGAAATTGATGAGCAGTTCTTC. It translates to CASSPPGTGEIDEQFF.

This chain uses TRBV7-9 with TRBJ2-1; 12 bases line up with TRBD2. Germline V gene lookup returns CDR1 SEHNR and CDR2 FQNEAQ (reference sequence). The CDR3 spans 16 residues. V shed 5 bases, J shed 6 bases, and the junction held 8 bases outside the gene matches. The CDR3 DNA reads TGTGCCAGCAGCCGAACACTAGCGGGAGGACCCAATGAGCAGTTCTTC. Protein product: CASSRTLAGGPNEQFF.

Only a few counts were recorded for this clone. The chain combines TRBV27 with TRBJ1-6; tentatively, D is TRBD1 (5 bases). V was trimmed by 2 bases and J by 0 bases, leaving 8 bases between them. Per the germline V gene, CDR1 is MNHEY and CDR2 is SMNVEV (reference sequence). The CDR3 consists of 16 residues. The CDR3 DNA follows: TGTGCCAGCAGTTTAATGCAGGGCTCCTATAATTCACCCCTCCACTTT. This translates into CASSLMQGSYNSPLHF.

The genes are TRBV28 and TRBJ1-2; D is perhaps TRBD1 (6 bases). V lost 4 bases and J 6 bases, leaving 12 bases between the germline ends. The germline V gene encodes CDR1 MDHEN and CDR2 SYDVKM. The CDR3 spans 13 residues. CDR3 protein: CASSSNNRDGYTF. The CDR3 region has the DNA TGTGCCAGCAGTTCCAATAACAGGGATGGCTACACCTTC.

The J gene is TRBJ2-2, the V gene TRBV10-1; D ambiguous. The CDR3 covers 15 residues. Per germline, CDR1 WNHNN and CDR2 SYGVQD (reference sequence). V lost 2 bases, J lost 1 base, and 8 bases lay in between. CDR3 amino acids: CASSERPGNTGELFF. The CDR3 DNA is TGCGCCAGCAGTGAGAGGCCGGGGAACACCGGGGAGCTGTTTTTT.

The chain joins TRBV5-1 to TRBJ2-5, with a possible D match to TRBD1 (5 bases). Germline V gene data show CDR1 as SGHRS and CDR2 as YFSETQ. Trimming removed 0 bases from V and 4 bases from J, with 7 bases in between. The CDR3 totals 13 residues. In DNA, the CDR3 is TGCGCCAGCAGCTTGGGCAGGGCAGAGACCCAGTACTTC. As protein: CASSLGRAETQYF.

V gene TRBV6-5 combines with J gene TRBJ2-3; TRBD2 aligns across 8 bases. CDR3 size: 15 residues. With V trimmed by 5 bases and J by 0 bases, 4 bases remained unmatched. Germline CDR1 reads MNHEY; CDR2 reads SVGAGI. The CDR3 DNA sequence: TGTGCCAGCAGTCGTAGCGGGACTAGCACAGATACGCAGTATTTT. Protein sequence: CASSRSGTSTDTQYF.

The chain carries TRBV5-6 and TRBJ2-7; a possible D gene is TRBD1 (5 bases). V shed 2 bases and J shed 6 bases, with 15 bases lying between them. CDR3 size: 14 residues. CDR1 and CDR2 from the germline V gene are SGHDT and YYEEEE. The DNA of the CDR3 is TGTGCCAGCAGCTTAACAGGAAGCTCGGCCGAGCAGTACTTC. Its translation is CASSLTGSSAEQYF.

The J gene is TRBJ2-7, the V gene TRBV2, with 7 bases that match TRBD1. The germline V gene encodes CDR1 SNHLY and CDR2 FYNNEI. The CDR3 is 14 amino acids. Trimming cost V 4 bases and J 12 bases; bases outside gene matches: 15. CDR3 region: CASSGGGAAAIGYF. CDR3 nucleotides: TGTGCCAGCAGTGGAGGGGGCGCTGCAGCCATTGGGTACTTC.

This clone was recorded a few times. J is TRBJ2-7 and V is TRBV10-3, with D perhaps TRBD2 (6 bases). The CDR3 runs 14 residues. Germline CDR1 is ENHRY and CDR2 is SYGVKD. V was cut by 0 bases and J by 5 bases, with 11 bases left in between. The CDR3 DNA follows: TGTGCCATCAGTGAGTCGGAGGGATCGAACGAGCAGTACTTC. Its protein is CAISESEGSNEQYF.

The V call is TRBV27, the J call TRBJ2-1; 7 bases align to TRBD1. Losses at the gene ends were 5 bases for V and 2 bases for J; bases not matched to a gene: 6. The CDR3 runs 15 residues. In germline, CDR1 is MNHEY, CDR2 SMNVEV (reference sequence). CDR3 nucleotides: TGTGCCAGCAGTCTTAGACAGGGTACCTACAATGAGCAGTTCTTC. Protein sequence: CASSLRQGTYNEQFF.

This clone was counted a few times. The gene calls are TRBV30 and TRBJ2-2; 7 positions agree with TRBD2. The V segment lost 0 bases and the J segment 5 bases; nucleotides outside the gene matches: 9. Germline assignment: CDR1 GTSNPN and CDR2 SVGIG (reference sequence). The CDR3 extends over 16 amino acids. CDR3 DNA: TGTGCCTGGAGTGTTTGGGCTAGCGGAGGGACCGGGGAGCTGTTTTTT. This encodes CAWSVWASGGTGELFF.

V usage is TRBV28 and J usage is TRBJ2-7; maybe TRBD2 (5 bases). This CDR3 region has 15 residues. Germline V gives CDR1 MDHEN, CDR2 SYDVKM. The germline V and J ends were trimmed by 2 bases and 4 bases, with 15 bases remaining between them. The CDR3 coding sequence is TGTGCCAGCAGTTTAGTACTAGACACCAGGTACGAGCAGTACTTC. Protein product: CASSLVLDTRYEQYF.

The chain uses TRBV7-9 and TRBJ1-2, with TRBD1 matching over 9 bases. The J segment lost 5 bases and the V segment lost 4 bases, leaving 8 bases of the junction unmatched. CDR1 and CDR2 (germline): SEHNR, FQNEAQ (reference sequence). This CDR3 comprises 15 residues. CDR3 protein: CASSSAQGAQYGYTF. The CDR3 DNA reads as TGTGCCAGCAGCTCCGCACAGGGGGCGCAGTATGGCTACACCTTC.

This clone was seen just once. The chain has TRBV5-1 and TRBJ2-1, with TRBD2 matching over 15 bases. CDR1 and CDR2 (germline): SGHRS, YFSETQ. With V trimmed by 5 bases and J by 9 bases, 18 bases remained unmatched. The CDR3 has 19 residues. The CDR3 region has the DNA TGCGCCAGCAGTCGGGGCAGGGGCCAGCCGGGACTAGCGGGAGGTGAGCAGTTCTTC. Encoded protein: CASSRGRGQPGLAGGEQFF. Full variable domain (missing parts from reference TRBV5-1 and TRBJ2-1): KAGVTQTPRYLIKTRGQQVTLSCSPISGHRSVSWYQQTPGQGLQFLFEYFSETQRNKGNFPGRFSGRQFSNSRSEMNVSTLELGDSALYLCASSRGRGQPGLAGGEQFFGPGTRLTVL.

This sequence joins TRBV5-4 and TRBJ2-5, with 10 positions matching TRBD1. In germline, CDR1 is SGHNT, CDR2 YYREEE (reference sequence). V lost 4 bases to trimming and J lost 5 bases; unmatched junction nucleotides: 5. The CDR3 loop spans 14 amino acids. The CDR3 sequence is CASSTGQGSETQYF. CDR3 DNA sequence: TGTGCCAGCAGCACGGGACAGGGGTCTGAGACCCAGTACTTC.

This sequence joins TRBV7-9 and TRBJ1-1, with TRBD1 matching 8 bases. Germline-derived CDR1 and CDR2 are SEHNR and FQNEAQ (reference sequence). The CDR3 totals 18 residues. The junction had 14 bases not matched to a gene; V was cut back by 5 bases and J by 0 bases. The CDR3 coding sequence is TGTGCCAGCAGCCAAAATAGACAGGGGATATGGGTGAACACTGAAGCTTTCTTT. This encodes CASSQNRQGIWVNTEAFF. Full variable domain (remainder filled in from reference TRBV7-9 and TRBJ1-1): DTGVSQNPRHKITKRGQNVTFRCDPISEHNRLYWYRQTLGQGPEFLTYFQNEAQLEKSRLLSDRFSAERPKGSFSTLEIQRTEQGDSAMYLCASSQNRQGIWVNTEAFFGQGTRLTVV.

The chain joins TRBV6-6 to TRBJ2-7; 11 bases align to TRBD1. CDR3 length equals 14 residues. CDR1 and CDR2 from the germline V gene are MNHNY and SVGAGI (reference sequence). Trimming took 6 bases from V and 9 from J; bases not matched to a gene: 10. CDR3 sequence (DNA): TGTGCCAGCAGAGCCGGGACAGGGGGACACACGCAGTACTTC. Translation: CASRAGTGGHTQYF.

V is TRBV13 and J is TRBJ1-4; the D gene is possibly TRBD1 (5 bases). The V end lost 4 bases, the J end lost 3 bases, and 12 bases lay between the germline ends. The CDR3 is made up of 15 amino acids. Looked up from germline, CDR1 is PRHDT and CDR2 is FYEKMQ (reference sequence). Here the CDR3 DNA reads TGTGCCAGCAGCTCATGGGGGGTAGCTAATGAAAAACTGTTTTTT. The encoded protein is CASSSWGVANEKLFF.